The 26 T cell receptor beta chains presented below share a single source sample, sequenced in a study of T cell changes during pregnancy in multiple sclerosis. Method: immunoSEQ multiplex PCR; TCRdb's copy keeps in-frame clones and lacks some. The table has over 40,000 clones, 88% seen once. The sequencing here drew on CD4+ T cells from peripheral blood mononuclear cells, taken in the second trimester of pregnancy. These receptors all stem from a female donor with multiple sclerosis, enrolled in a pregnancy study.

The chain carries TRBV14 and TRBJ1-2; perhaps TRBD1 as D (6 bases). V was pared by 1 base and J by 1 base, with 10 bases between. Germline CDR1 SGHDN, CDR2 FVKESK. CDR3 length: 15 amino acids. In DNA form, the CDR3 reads TGTGCCAGCAGCCAAGTAGGGGGAATTAACTATGGCTACACCTTC. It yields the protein CASSQVGGINYGYTF.

The CDR3 is CASSRPTRAGTGELFF. CDR3 bases: TGTGCCAGCTCTCGCCCGACTAGGGCGGGCACCGGGGAGCTGTTTTTT. V usage is TRBV7-9 and J usage is TRBJ2-2, with D tentatively TRBD2 (6 bases). This CDR3 contains 16 residues. V lost 8 bases to trimming and J lost 4 bases, with 20 bases between them. The germline CDR1 and CDR2 sequences are SEHNR and FQNEAQ (reference sequence).

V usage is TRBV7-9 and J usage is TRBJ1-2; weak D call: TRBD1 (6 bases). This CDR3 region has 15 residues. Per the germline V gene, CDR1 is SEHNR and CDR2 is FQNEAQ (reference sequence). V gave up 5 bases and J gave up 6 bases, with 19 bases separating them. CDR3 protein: CASSLSWEGEDGYTF. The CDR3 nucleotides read TGTGCCAGCAGCCTCAGTTGGGAGGGGGAGGATGGCTACACCTTC.

Here the CDR3 DNA reads TGTGCCAGCAGCCCTAGCGGGACCGCCTACAATGAGCAGTTCTTC. Translation gives CASSPSGTAYNEQFF. V gene TRBV7-8 combines with J gene TRBJ2-1, with TRBD2 matching over 9 bases. Germline CDR1 is SGHVS and CDR2 is FQNEAQ. The CDR3 runs to 15 residues. V gave up 5 bases and J gave up 2 bases; unmatched junction bases: 4.

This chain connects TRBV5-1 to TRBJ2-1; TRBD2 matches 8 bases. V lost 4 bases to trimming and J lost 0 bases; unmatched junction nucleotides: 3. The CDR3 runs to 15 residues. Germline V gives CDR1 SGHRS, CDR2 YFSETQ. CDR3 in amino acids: CASSEGTSSYNEQFF. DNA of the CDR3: TGCGCCAGCAGCGAGGGGACTAGCTCCTACAATGAGCAGTTCTTC.

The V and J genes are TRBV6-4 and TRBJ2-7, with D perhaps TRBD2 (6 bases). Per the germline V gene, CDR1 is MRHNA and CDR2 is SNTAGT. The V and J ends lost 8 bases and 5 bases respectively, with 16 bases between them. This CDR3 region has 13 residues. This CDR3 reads CASLFYGGNEQYF. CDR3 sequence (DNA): TGTGCCAGCTTATTTTATGGGGGGAACGAGCAGTACTTC.

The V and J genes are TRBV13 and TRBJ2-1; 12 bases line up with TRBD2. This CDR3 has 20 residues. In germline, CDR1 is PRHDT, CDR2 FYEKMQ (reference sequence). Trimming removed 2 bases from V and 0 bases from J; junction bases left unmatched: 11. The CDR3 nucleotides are TGTGCCAGCAGCTTATATAGTCGGACTAGCGGGAAGAGCTCCTACAATGAGCAGTTCTTC. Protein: CASSLYSRTSGKSSYNEQFF.

The CDR3 sequence: CASSQGINTGELFF. CDR3 nucleotides: TGCGCCAGCAGCCAAGGTATCAACACCGGGGAGCTGTTTTTT. The rearrangement uses TRBV4-3 and TRBJ2-2; D is uncertain. V was trimmed by 1 base and J by 2 bases, leaving 5 bases between them. From germline, CDR1 is LGHNA and CDR2 YSLEER. The CDR3 has 14 amino acids.

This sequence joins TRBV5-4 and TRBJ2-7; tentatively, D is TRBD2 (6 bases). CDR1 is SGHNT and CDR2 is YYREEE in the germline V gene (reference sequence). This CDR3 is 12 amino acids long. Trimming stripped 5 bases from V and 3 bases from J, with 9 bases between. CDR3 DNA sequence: TGTGCCAGCAGTGCCGGGGGCTACGAGCAGTACTTC. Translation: CASSAGGYEQYF.

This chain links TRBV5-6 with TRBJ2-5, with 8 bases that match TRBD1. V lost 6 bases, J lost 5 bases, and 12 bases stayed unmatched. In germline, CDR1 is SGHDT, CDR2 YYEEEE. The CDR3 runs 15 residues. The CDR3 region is CASNIQGVSKETQYF. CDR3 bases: TGTGCCAGCAACATACAGGGGGTTTCTAAGGAGACCCAGTACTTC.

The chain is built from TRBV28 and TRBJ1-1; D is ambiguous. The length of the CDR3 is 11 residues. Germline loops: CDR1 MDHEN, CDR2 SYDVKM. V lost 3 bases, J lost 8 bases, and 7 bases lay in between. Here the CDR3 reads CASSFRREAFF. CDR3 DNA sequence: TGTGCCAGCAGTTTCCGCAGGGAAGCTTTCTTT.

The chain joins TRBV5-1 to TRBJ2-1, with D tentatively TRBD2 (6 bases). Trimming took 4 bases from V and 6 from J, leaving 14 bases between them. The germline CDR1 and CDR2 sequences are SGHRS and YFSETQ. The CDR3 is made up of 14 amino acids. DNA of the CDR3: TGCGCCAGCAGCCCTGGATGGGGAGGCAATGAGCAGTTCTTC. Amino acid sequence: CASSPGWGGNEQFF. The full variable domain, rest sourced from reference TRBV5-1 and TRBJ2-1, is KAGVTQTPRYLIKTRGQQVTLSCSPISGHRSVSWYQQTPGQGLQFLFEYFSETQRNKGNFPGRFSGRQFSNSRSEMNVSTLELGDSALYLCASSPGWGGNEQFFGPGTRLTVL.

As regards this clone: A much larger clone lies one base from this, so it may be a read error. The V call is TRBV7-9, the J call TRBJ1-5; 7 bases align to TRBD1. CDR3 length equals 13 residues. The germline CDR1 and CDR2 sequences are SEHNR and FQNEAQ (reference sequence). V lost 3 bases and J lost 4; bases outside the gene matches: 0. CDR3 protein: CASSLTGNQPQHF. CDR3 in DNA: TGTGCCAGCAGCTTGACAGGGAATCAGCCCCAGCATTTT.

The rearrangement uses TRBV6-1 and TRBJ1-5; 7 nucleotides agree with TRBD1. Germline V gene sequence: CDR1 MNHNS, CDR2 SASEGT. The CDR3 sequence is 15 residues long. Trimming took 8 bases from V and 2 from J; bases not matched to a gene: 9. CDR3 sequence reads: CASQTDRDRNQPQHF. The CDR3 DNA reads TGTGCCAGCCAGACCGACAGGGATCGCAATCAGCCCCAGCATTTT.

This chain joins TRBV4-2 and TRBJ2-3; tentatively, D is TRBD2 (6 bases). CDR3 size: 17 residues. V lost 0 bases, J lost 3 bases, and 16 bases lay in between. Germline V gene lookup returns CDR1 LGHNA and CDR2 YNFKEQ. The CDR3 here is CASSQEGTSSWTDTQYF. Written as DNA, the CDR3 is TGTGCCAGCAGCCAAGAAGGGACTTCTTCATGGACAGATACGCAGTATTTT.

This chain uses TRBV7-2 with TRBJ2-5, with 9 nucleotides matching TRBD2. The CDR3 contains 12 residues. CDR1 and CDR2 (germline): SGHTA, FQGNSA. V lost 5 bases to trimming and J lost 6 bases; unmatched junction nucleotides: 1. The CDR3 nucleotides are TGTGCCAGCAGCGCGGGGGGGAAGACCCAGTACTTC. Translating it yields CASSAGGKTQYF.

This chain's CDR3 is CASSLVQNNEQFF. DNA for the CDR3: TGTGCCAGCAGCTTGGTTCAGAACAATGAGCAGTTCTTC. The chain recombines TRBV5-6 with TRBJ2-1; D unclear. In germline, CDR1 is SGHDT, CDR2 YYEEEE. With 0 bases removed from V and 5 bases from J, the gap between germline ends came to 6 bases. The CDR3 spans 13 residues.

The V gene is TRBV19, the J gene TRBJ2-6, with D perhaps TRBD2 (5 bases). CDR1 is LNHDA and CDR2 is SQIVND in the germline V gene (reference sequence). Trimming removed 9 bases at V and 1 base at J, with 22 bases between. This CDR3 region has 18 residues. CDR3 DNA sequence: TGTGCCAGCCGAACTCCTACTAGTCCTCAATCTGGGGCCAACGTCCTGACTTTC. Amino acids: CASRTPTSPQSGANVLTF.

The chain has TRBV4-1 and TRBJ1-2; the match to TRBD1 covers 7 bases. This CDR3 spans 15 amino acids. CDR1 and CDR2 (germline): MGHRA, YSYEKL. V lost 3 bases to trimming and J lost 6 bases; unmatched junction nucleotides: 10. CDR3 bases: TGCGCCAGCAGCCAGGGGAAACAGGGGACTGATGGCTACACCTTC. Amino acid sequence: CASSQGKQGTDGYTF.

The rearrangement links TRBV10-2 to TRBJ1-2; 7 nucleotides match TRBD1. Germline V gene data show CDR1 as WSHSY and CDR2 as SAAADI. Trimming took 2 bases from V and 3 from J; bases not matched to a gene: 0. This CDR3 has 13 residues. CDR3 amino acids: CASSEDRDYGYTF. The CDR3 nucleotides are TGCGCCAGCAGTGAGGACAGGGACTATGGCTACACCTTC.

CDR3 amino acids: CASSFGTGSGNTIYF. Written as DNA, the CDR3 is TGTGCCAGCAGCTTTGGGACAGGCTCTGGAAACACCATATATTTT. This chain connects TRBV7-8 to TRBJ1-3; 8 positions agree with TRBD1. This CDR3 region has 15 residues. J was trimmed by 0 bases and V by 3 bases; bases with no gene match: 1. Germline V CDR1 and CDR2: SGHVS, FQNEAQ.

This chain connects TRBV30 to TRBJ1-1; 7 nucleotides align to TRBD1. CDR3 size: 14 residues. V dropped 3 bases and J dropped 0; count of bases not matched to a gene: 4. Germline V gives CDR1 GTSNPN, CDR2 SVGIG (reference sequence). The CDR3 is CAWRAGTVNTEAFF. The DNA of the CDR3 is TGTGCCTGGAGGGCCGGGACAGTGAACACTGAAGCTTTCTTT.

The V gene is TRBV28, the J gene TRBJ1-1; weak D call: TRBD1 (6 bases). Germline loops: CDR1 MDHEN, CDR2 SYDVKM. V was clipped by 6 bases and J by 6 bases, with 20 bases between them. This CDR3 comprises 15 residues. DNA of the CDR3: TGTGCCAGCAGCTCCCCACAGGGAGTCAACGCTGAAGCTTTCTTT. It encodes CASSSPQGVNAEAFF.

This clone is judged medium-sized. The chain's CDR3 is CASTPTNYGYTF. CDR3 bases: TGTGCCAGTACACCAACTAACTATGGCTACACCTTC. This rearrangement joins TRBV6-1 to TRBJ1-2; D is undetermined. Per germline, CDR1 MNHNS and CDR2 SASEGT. V shed 9 bases and J shed 0 bases, with 8 bases lying between them. CDR3 length: 12 residues.

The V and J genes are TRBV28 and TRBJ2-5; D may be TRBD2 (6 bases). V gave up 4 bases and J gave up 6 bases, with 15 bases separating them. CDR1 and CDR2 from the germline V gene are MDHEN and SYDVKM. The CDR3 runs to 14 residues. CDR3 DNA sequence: TGTGCCAGCAGTTCTCAAGGACTACCGAAGACCCAGTACTTC. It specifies CASSSQGLPKTQYF.

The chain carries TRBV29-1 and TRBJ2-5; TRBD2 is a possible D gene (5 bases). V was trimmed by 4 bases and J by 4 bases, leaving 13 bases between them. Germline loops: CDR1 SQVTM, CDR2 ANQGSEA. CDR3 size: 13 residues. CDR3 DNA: TGCAGCGTTGGTCTAGCCCTGGGAGAGACCCAGTACTTC. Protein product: CSVGLALGETQYF.